These T cell receptor beta chains were read from a single sample in a study of CD8+CD57+ T cells in acquired aplastic anemia. TCRdb fed the reads into MiXCR, producing one record per CDR3 protein. The sample includes around 200,000 distinct CDR3 sequences, approximately 60% seen only once; the top ten take 25% to 30%. Sequenced material: sorted CD4+, CD8+, or CD8+CD57+ T cells (not recorded which) from PBMCs. Receptors were obtained from a human donor in good health. Each CDR3 is given with its conserved first and last residue. Fields, in order: V gene, clone size, J gene, D gene, CDR3 DNA, CDR3 protein. The D gene is left open where the match is weak. Clone size is shown for a subset of rows, as once, few, many or a class of expanded clone.

>TRBV6-5|once|TRBJ2-7|NA
TGTGCCAGCTGGGGGTCCGGGGACGAGCAGTACTTC
CASWGSGDEQYF
>TRBV12-3/TRBV12-4|many|TRBJ2-7|TRBD2
TGTGCCAGCAGTTCCGGACTAGCGGGGGCTCCGACCTACGAGCAGTACTTC
CASSSGLAGAPTYEQYF
>TRBV2|NA|TRBJ2-5|NA
TGTGCCAGCAGTGCGCCGACAGGGTTGGGGGGACAAGAGACCCAGTACTTC
CASSAPTGLGGQETQYF
>TRBV2|NA|TRBJ2-1|NA
TGTGCCAGCAATGAAGAATACAATGAGCAGTTCTTC
CASNEEYNEQFF
>TRBV20-1|NA|TRBJ2-1|TRBD2
TGCAGTGCGTGGACTAGCGGGATCTACAATGAGCAGTTCTTC
CSAWTSGIYNEQFF
>TRBV6-5|many|TRBJ2-1|NA
TGTGCCAACCTCCGGATCGAGCAGTTCTTC
CANLRIEQFF
>TRBV7-7|few|TRBJ2-5|NA
TGTGCCAGCAGCTTGGGACATGGAGAGACCCAGTACTTC
CASSLGHGETQYF
>TRBV15|NA|TRBJ2-2|TRBD1
TGTGCCACCCTCAGGGGGCAGGAGTCCGGGGAGCTGTTTTTT
CATLRGQESGELFF
>TRBV5-1|NA|TRBJ2-7|NA
TGCGCCAGCAGTATTATCGACAGCGTATCCTACGGGCAGTACTTC
CASSIIDSVSYGQYF
>TRBV9|many|TRBJ2-3|NA
TGTGCCAGCAGCTCGACTTCCGCAGATACGCAGTATTTT
CASSSTSADTQYF
>TRBV5-1|many|TRBJ2-5|NA
TGCGCCAGCAGCTTAGGGGGCCAAGAGACCCAGTACTTC
CASSLGGQETQYF
>TRBV19|NA|TRBJ2-1|NA
TGTGCCAGTAGTATAGAGGGGTCGCACAATGAGCAGTTCTTC
CASSIEGSHNEQFF
>TRBV25-1|NA|TRBJ1-4|NA
TGTGCCAGCAGTTCAACCGGGGGCGTCGCTGAAAAACTGTTTTTT
CASSSTGGVAEKLFF
>TRBV29-1|NA|TRBJ2-2|NA
TGCAGCGTGCAACCAACTAGTGGGACCGGGGAGCTGTTTTTT
CSVQPTSGTGELFF
>TRBV12-3/TRBV12-4|few|TRBJ1-2|TRBD1
TGTGCCAGCAGCCAACAGGGGGCTGTCTATGGCTACACCTTC
CASSQQGAVYGYTF
>TRBV20-1|few|TRBJ1-2|NA
TGCAGTGCTAGTGACACCTCCTATGGCTACACCTTC
CSASDTSYGYTF
>TRBV7-9|NA|TRBJ2-7|TRBD1
TGTGCCAGCAGCCCCAGCGGGACAGGGACTCTGGACGAGCAGTACTTC
CASSPSGTGTLDEQYF
>TRBV7-9|NA|TRBJ2-1|NA
TGTGCCAGCAGCGACTTGGGAGGCACCGTGGATGAGCAGTTCTTC
CASSDLGGTVDEQFF
>TRBV27|few|TRBJ2-1|TRBD1
TGTGCCAGCAGTTTACTTTTCAGCGGGACAGGGGGGTACAATGAGCAGTTCTTC
CASSLLFSGTGGYNEQFF
>TRBV2|NA|TRBJ1-6|NA
TGTGCCAGCAGTCCACAGTGGGGGGGTGATAATTCACCCCTCCACTTT
CASSPQWGGDNSPLHF
>TRBV20-1|NA|TRBJ1-6|NA
TGCAGTGCTAGAGCGGGACGCACAACAGTCGGAAATTCACCCCTCCACTTT
CSARAGRTTVGNSPLHF
>TRBV15|NA|TRBJ2-2|NA
TGTGCCACCAGCAGAGACTTACAGGTCCCCGGGGAGCTGTTTTTT
CATSRDLQVPGELFF
>TRBV10-3|NA|TRBJ1-1|NA
TGTGCCATCAGTGAGTCGACGGCAGGTATGAACACTGAAGCTTTCTTT
CAISESTAGMNTEAFF
>TRBV13|many|TRBJ2-1|TRBD1
TGTGCCAGCAGCCCCCCAGGGGGCGCAAGCTACAATGAGCAGTTCTTC
CASSPPGGASYNEQFF
>TRBV27|NA|TRBJ2-1|NA
TGTGCCAGCAGTTCCCTCCCCCAGGGAGGTGAGCAGTTCTTC
CASSSLPQGGEQFF
>TRBV25-1|NA|TRBJ2-1|NA
TGTGCCAGCAGTGATGAGGACCCAAGCCGTTGGAATGAGCAGTTCTTC
CASSDEDPSRWNEQFF
>TRBV9|many|TRBJ2-7|TRBD2
TGTGCCAGCAGCACGGGGGTAGCGGGGGTCTCCTACGAGCAGTACTTC
CASSTGVAGVSYEQYF
>TRBV11-3|NA|TRBJ2-7|TRBD1
TGTGCCAGCAGCTTAGCCCGGGGACAGGGGAGACGCGAGCAGTACTTC
CASSLARGQGRREQYF
>TRBV7-9|NA|TRBJ2-5|TRBD1
TGTGCCAGCAGCGGGTGGGACAGGAAACAAGAGACCCAGTACTTC
CASSGWDRKQETQYF
>TRBV6-4|once|TRBJ2-1|NA
TGTGCCAGCAGTAGCGGCTCCTACAATGAGCAGTTCTTC
CASSSGSYNEQFF
>TRBV9|many|TRBJ1-5|NA
TGTGCCAGCAGCGTAGGATCAGGTGATAGCAATCAGCCCCAGCATTTT
CASSVGSGDSNQPQHF
>TRBV4-3|many|TRBJ1-2|TRBD1
TGCGCCAGCAGCCCTGACAGGGATTATGGCTACACCTTC
CASSPDRDYGYTF
>TRBV2|NA|TRBJ1-2|NA
TGTGCCAGCAGTGACACTACAGTCACTAACTATGGCTACACCTTC
CASSDTTVTNYGYTF
>TRBV25-1|few|TRBJ2-5|TRBD2
TGTGCCAGCAGTGCTAGCGGGGGACCACAAGAGACCCAGTACTTC
CASSASGGPQETQYF
>TRBV7-3|NA|TRBJ2-3|NA
TGTGCCAGCAGCCACGACGGGGGCTCAGATACGCAGTATTTT
CASSHDGGSDTQYF